The rows below give T cell receptor beta chains drawn from one sample of a study of T cell repertoires in cytomegalovirus infection. The antigens for these receptors are not known. TCRdb independently ran MiXCR on the reads; one entry per CDR3 protein. This table has approximately 89,000 distinct CDR3 sequences, 20% to 30% appearing once. Sample: CD8+ T cells from cultured PBMCs, taken from culture after CMV antigen stimulation. The source is a human donor in good health (CMV status not recorded). Some clones in this sample may be carry-over from other donors' samples. Each CDR3 is given with its conserved first and last residue. D genes are given only for firm matches. Size values are once, few and many counts, or a class for expanded clones, and some rows have none.

V: TRBV6-1; J: TRBJ2-1; size: few; D: TRBD1; length: 11; DNA: TGTGCCGGCTGGACAGGCAATGAGCAGTTCTTC; CDR3: CAGWTGNEQFF
V: TRBV2; J: TRBJ2-2; size: few; D: TRBD2; length: 15; DNA: TGTGCCATCCCCTCGGCGGGGGGGCGGACCGGGGAGCTGTTTTTT; CDR3: CAIPSAGGRTGELFF
V: TRBV13; J: TRBJ1-6; size: -; D: TRBD1; length: 15; DNA: TGCGCCAGCAGCTTGGATTGGGACAGGGCCTCAGCCCTCCACTTT; CDR3: CASSLDWDRASALHF
V: TRBV19; J: TRBJ2-2; size: few; D: TRBD1; length: 15; DNA: TGTGCCAGTAGCCAGGACAGGGGGCTCACCGGGGAGCTGTTTTTT; CDR3: CASSQDRGLTGELFF
V: TRBV27; J: TRBJ2-5; size: -; D: TRBD2; length: 14; DNA: TGTGCCAGCAGTTCACTAGCGGGCCAAGAGACCCAGTACTTC; CDR3: CASSSLAGQETQYF
V: TRBV5-4; J: TRBJ2-1; size: -; D: -; length: 13; DNA: TGTGCCAGCAGCTCCGGACAGAACAATGAGCAGTTCTTC; CDR3: CASSSGQNNEQFF
V: TRBV7-3; J: TRBJ2-1; size: many; D: -; length: 14; DNA: TGTGCCAGCAGCTACAACTCGCAGGGCAATGAGCAGTTCTTC; CDR3: CASSYNSQGNEQFF
V: TRBV11-2; J: TRBJ2-7; size: -; D: TRBD1; length: 16; DNA: TGTGCCAGCAGCACGCGAGACGGGACAGAAAGGTACGAGCAGTACTTC; CDR3: CASSTRDGTERYEQYF
V: TRBV4-3; J: TRBJ2-2; size: -; D: TRBD2; length: 18; DNA: TGCGCCAGCAGCCAAGAACCCCCGGGACTAACGAACACCGGGGAGCTGTTTTTT; CDR3: CASSQEPPGLTNTGELFF
V: TRBV7-9; J: TRBJ2-3; size: -; D: -; length: 17; DNA: TGTGCCAGCAGCTTAGCGCTCGGGCGTCAGGGCACAGATACGCAGTATTTT; CDR3: CASSLALGRQGTDTQYF
V: TRBV19; J: TRBJ1-5; size: -; D: -; length: 15; DNA: TGTGCCAGTAGTCGGCTCGAACAGCTCAATCAGCCCCAGCATTTT; CDR3: CASSRLEQLNQPQHF
V: TRBV7-2; J: TRBJ2-5; size: many; D: -; length: 15; DNA: TGTGCCAGCAGCTTACTGACTAGTCACCAAGAGACCCAGTACTTC; CDR3: CASSLLTSHQETQYF
V: TRBV11-2; J: TRBJ2-2; size: -; D: TRBD2; length: 19; DNA: TGTGCCAGCAGCTTAATCCGGACTAGCGGGAGAGGGGTCTCCGGGGAGCTGTTTTTT; CDR3: CASSLIRTSGRGVSGELFF
V: TRBV19; J: TRBJ1-5; size: few; D: -; length: 19; DNA: TGTGCCAGTAGTATATTGTCTGTGGTACAGGATCATAGCAATCAGCCCCAGCATTTT; CDR3: CASSILSVVQDHSNQPQHF
V: TRBV6-1; J: TRBJ2-1; size: -; D: -; length: 14; DNA: TGTGCCAGCAGTGAAGCGGGAGCCGGTGGTGAGCAGTTCTTC; CDR3: CASSEAGAGGEQFF
V: TRBV9; J: TRBJ1-4; size: few; D: -; length: 14; DNA: TGTGCCAGCAGCGGCGCCATTGTCGGGGAAAAACTGTTTTTT; CDR3: CASSGAIVGEKLFF
V: TRBV4-2; J: TRBJ1-3; size: few; D: -; length: 17; DNA: TGTGCCAGCAGCCAAGATCCCACTGCCTCCTCTGGAAACACCATATATTTT; CDR3: CASSQDPTASSGNTIYF
V: TRBV15; J: TRBJ2-5; size: -; D: -; length: 11; DNA: TGTGCCACATGGGGAGGCAAGACCCAGTACTTC; CDR3: CATWGGKTQYF